The clone carrying this T cell receptor beta chain showed up many times. The CDR3 covers 15 residues. V gave up 4 bases and J gave up 1 base, with 12 bases separating them. Germline V gene sequence: CDR1 SNHLY, CDR2 FYNNEI. These data come from a study of T cells in Graves' hyperthyroidism and ophthalmopathy. Amplified TCR beta CDR3 regions derived from RNA transcripts. Using the HTBI primer set, a first-round RT-PCR was run on the TCR CDR3. TCRdb re-called the multiplex PCR reads through MiXCR, storing one row per CDR3 protein. Of approximately 380,000 distinct CDR3 sequences in the sample, about 18% were seen once.

The J gene is TRBJ2-3, the V gene TRBV2, with D hard to call. This clonotype was obtained from a man younger than 35 with Graves' ophthalmopathy. Sequencing used blood. The CDR3 loop is CASSGSLVGTDTQYF. The CDR3 DNA reads as TGTGCCAGCAGTGGTAGTCTAGTAGGCACAGATACGCAGTATTTT. The full variable domain, completed using reference TRBV2 and TRBJ2-3, is EPEVTQTPSHQVTQMGQEVILRCVPISNHLYFYWYRQILGQKVEFLVSFYNNEISEKSEIFDDQFSVERPDGSNFTLKIRSTKLEDSAMYFCASSGSLVGTDTQYFGPGTRLTVL.